This T cell receptor (beta chain) was sequenced during a study of shared clonotypes between healthy human individuals. Across the study: With ages of 18 to 49, the donors were two women and three men. Three plates were used per donor for CD4 naive, three for CD4 memory, two for CD8 naive and one for CD8 memory. Study observations and caveats: The generation probabilities recorded for non-shared clonotypes fell below those of clonotypes shared by all four donors.

A word on this clone: The target antigen is unknown.

Libraries were prepared by immunoSEQ multiplex PCR; TCRdb keeps only in-frame clonotypes and omits some of them. The sample has around 510,000 clones; 95% to 97% are singletons. This TCR came from a woman under 40 in good health. The sequencing sample was made of naive CD4+ T cells sorted from blood. Subset denoted: CD45RA+ positively selected.

The CDR3, as DNA: TGCGCCAGCAGCCAAGGGTTGGGGGGAGGGCGATCCTACGAGCAGTACTTC. It codes for CASSQGLGGGRSYEQYF. The rearrangement joins TRBV4-1 to TRBJ2-7; TRBD2 matches at 7 bases. Germline CDR1 reads MGHRA; CDR2 reads YSYEKL. V was clipped by 1 base and J by 1 base; unmatched bases: 10. The CDR3 has 17 residues.